The sequence of this TCR beta chain was determined in a study of blood T cells in healthy people across ages. The germline V gene has CDR1 MGHDK and CDR2 SYGVNS. The CDR3 is 18 amino acids. A second PCR, run for about 6 to 11 cycles, used a sample-barcoded 5' primer plus a J-beta primer mix. TCRdb used MiXCR to reprocess the 5' RACE reads, holding one entry per CDR3 protein. This sample carries about 580,000 distinct CDR3 sequences, less than 60% of them seen once, and the ten largest clones take roughly 24%. This receptor was taken from a man aged 80 or over in good health. The chain links TRBV25-1 to TRBJ2-4, with TRBD1 matching 9 bases. The closer fit of TRBJ2-7 to the DNA end suggests the J call may be wrong. Sample: blood. CDR3 residues: CASPTGKDRGPQVGEQYF. CDR3 sequence (DNA): TGTGCCAGCCCCACGGGGAAGGACAGGGGACCGCAAGTCGGCGAGCAGTACTTC.